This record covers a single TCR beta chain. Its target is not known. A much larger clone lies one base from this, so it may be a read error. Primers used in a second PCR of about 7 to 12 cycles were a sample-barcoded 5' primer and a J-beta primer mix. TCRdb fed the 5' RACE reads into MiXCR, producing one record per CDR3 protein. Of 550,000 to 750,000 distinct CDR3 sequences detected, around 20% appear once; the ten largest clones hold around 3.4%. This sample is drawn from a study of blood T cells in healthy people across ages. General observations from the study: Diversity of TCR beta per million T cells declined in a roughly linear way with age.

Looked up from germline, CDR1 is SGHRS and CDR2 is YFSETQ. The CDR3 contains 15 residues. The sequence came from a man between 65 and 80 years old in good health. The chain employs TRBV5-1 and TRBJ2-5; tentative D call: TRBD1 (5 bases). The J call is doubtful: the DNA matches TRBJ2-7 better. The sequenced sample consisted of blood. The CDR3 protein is CASSLEGIGMFEQYF. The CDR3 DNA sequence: TGCGCCAGCAGCTTGGAGGGGATAGGGATGTTCGAGCAGTACTTC.